This entry lists 29 T cell receptor beta chains sequenced from one sample in a study of CD8+CD57+ T cells in acquired aplastic anemia. For these TCRs, the target antigens are not known. The study profiled TCR beta VDJ and CDR3 using genomic DNA as template. TCRdb itself ran the reads through MiXCR, one entry per CDR3 protein. The table includes over 15,000 distinct CDR3 sequences, less than 45% detected once. Patients sequenced had flow cytometry evidence of CD8+CD57+ cell expansion. Study-level results: The diversity of CD8+CD57+ cells in patients was lower than that of total CD4+ and CD8+ pools.

Sequenced: CD8+CD57+ T cells sorted from PBMCs. Sample subset: bead-enriched CD8+CD57+ effector memory T cells from SAA patients. These receptors originate from a human donor with aplastic anemia.

As for this clonotype: The CDR3 end shows no conserved phenylalanine or tryptophan, and so a read error is likely. The V and J genes are TRBV24-1 and TRBJ2-1, with 7 bases aligning to TRBD2. The V segment lost 8 bases and the J segment 0 bases; nucleotides outside the gene matches: 0. Germline V CDR1 and CDR2: KGHDR, SFDVKD. This CDR3 has 13 amino acids. CDR3: CATTGGSYNEQFI. The CDR3 bases are TGTGCCACCACGGGGGGCTCCTACAATGAGCAGTTCATC.

The chain couples TRBV10-3 to TRBJ1-1; D uncertain. The V end was cut by 6 bases, the J end by 3 bases, with 17 bases between. CDR3 length: 15 residues. Germline V gene sequence: CDR1 ENHRY, CDR2 SYGVKD. CDR3 protein: CAISPGPPRDTEAFF. The CDR3 nucleotides read TGTGCCATCAGCCCCGGGCCGCCCCGCGACACTGAAGCTTTCTTT.

The chain recombines TRBV7-9 with TRBJ2-7, with a possible D match to TRBD1 (5 bases). V was shortened by 2 bases and J by 5 bases, with 10 bases between the two germline ends. This CDR3 contains 13 residues. Germline lookup yields CDR1 SEHNR and CDR2 FQNEAQ (reference sequence). The CDR3 loop reads CASSLQGPHEQYF. The CDR3 coding sequence is TGTGCCAGCAGCTTACAGGGTCCCCACGAGCAGTACTTC.

To note about this clonotype: A much larger clone is a single base away; this may be a read error. The chain combines TRBV27 with TRBJ2-3, with D perhaps matching TRBD1 (5 bases). Germline V gene lookup returns CDR1 MNHEY and CDR2 SMNVEV (reference sequence). The CDR3 sequence is 13 residues long. CDR3 sequence reads: CASSLFGTGTQYF. The CDR3 DNA sequence: TGTGCCAGCAGTTTATTTGGCACAGGTACGCAGTATTTT.

This clonotype was found a few times. V is TRBV2 and J is TRBJ2-3; 10 nucleotides align to TRBD2. J lost 2 bases, V lost 4 bases, and 3 bases had no gene match. The CDR3 contains 15 residues. Germline V gene sequence: CDR1 SNHLY, CDR2 FYNNEI. The CDR3 protein is CASSGTSGNTDTQYF. DNA for the CDR3: TGTGCCAGCAGTGGGACTAGCGGAAACACAGATACGCAGTATTTT.

Concerning this clonotype: A much bigger clone sits one base away, suggesting this may be a read error. The chain is built from TRBV9 and TRBJ2-1; 8 bases map to TRBD2. CDR3 length: 15 residues. With 4 bases clipped from V and 5 bases from J, the junction kept 8 bases outside the gene matches. Per the germline V gene, CDR1 is SGDLS and CDR2 is YYNGEE. The CDR3, as DNA: TGTGCCAGCAGCTTCCGGGGGGGGTCCCACAATGAGCAGTTCTTC. It codes for CASSFRGGSHNEQFF.

This rearrangement joins TRBV24-1 to TRBJ1-5; a possible D gene is TRBD1 (6 bases). In germline, CDR1 is KGHDR, CDR2 SFDVKD. V lost 3 bases and J lost 7, with 12 bases in between. The CDR3 consists of 14 residues. In DNA form, the CDR3 reads TGTGCCACCAGTGATGCAGGGGCCGGGCAGCCCCAGCATTTT. The encoded protein is CATSDAGAGQPQHF.

This chain connects TRBV20-1 to TRBJ2-3; 10 bases are shared with TRBD2. The germline V gene encodes CDR1 DFQATT and CDR2 SNEGSKA (reference sequence). CDR3 length equals 17 residues. V lost 6 bases to trimming and J lost 0 bases; unmatched junction nucleotides: 12. CDR3 residues: CSAPVLAGEHSTDTQYF. In DNA, the CDR3 is TGCAGTGCCCCAGTTCTAGCGGGGGAACATAGCACAGATACGCAGTATTTT.

This clonotype was seen once. This rearrangement joins TRBV11-3 to TRBJ1-4; D remains ambiguous. Trimming removed 8 bases from V and 5 bases from J, with 12 bases in between. There are 13 residues in the CDR3. The V gene's germline CDR1 is SGHNT and CDR2 YENEEA. Here the CDR3 DNA reads TGTGCCAGCTCCGGCATATCCAATGAAAAACTGTTTTTT. This codes for CASSGISNEKLFF.

The V gene is TRBV5-1, the J gene TRBJ2-1; possibly TRBD1 for D (6 bases). The V gene lost 1 base and the J gene lost 9 bases, with 8 bases spanning the gap. This CDR3 has 12 amino acids. The germline V gene has CDR1 SGHRS and CDR2 YFSETQ. CDR3 DNA: TGCGCCAGCAGCTTGTCAGGGGTTGAGCAGTTCTTC. As protein: CASSLSGVEQFF.

This clonotype was observed many times. J is TRBJ1-1 and V is TRBV2; D is uncertain. Germline V CDR1 and CDR2: SNHLY, FYNNEI. The CDR3 has 13 amino acids. Trimming cost V 3 bases and J 3 bases, with 8 bases left between them. Written as DNA, the CDR3 is TGTGCCAGCAGTGAGGGCCTGGACACTGAAGCTTTCTTT. As protein: CASSEGLDTEAFF.

The chain is built from TRBV20-1 and TRBJ2-1; D perhaps matches TRBD2 (6 bases). Germline CDR1 reads DFQATT; CDR2 reads SNEGSKA (reference sequence). The CDR3 covers 15 residues. V dropped 6 bases and J dropped 0 bases, with 15 bases sitting between them. As DNA, the CDR3 is TGCAGTGCCGCGAAGGCGGGGAGCTCCTACAATGAGCAGTTCTTC. Protein sequence: CSAAKAGSSYNEQFF.

This clonotype was picked up a small number of times. The chain has TRBV2 and TRBJ1-1; D is perhaps TRBD1 (5 bases). The V and J ends lost 1 base and 8 bases respectively, with 14 bases between them. Germline values: CDR1 SNHLY, CDR2 FYNNEI. The CDR3 runs 14 residues. The CDR3 nucleotides read TGTGCCAGCAGTGAAGTAGGGGAGGTCCACGAAGCTTTCTTT. Protein: CASSEVGEVHEAFF.

The chain has TRBV11-2 and TRBJ2-1; D gene uncertain. Per the germline V gene, CDR1 is SGHAT and CDR2 is FQNNGV. The ends were cut back, 0 bases at V and 6 bases at J, with 12 bases in the middle. This CDR3 region has 15 residues. CDR3 loop: CASSLEGTHGNEQFF. The CDR3 nucleotides are TGTGCCAGCAGCTTAGAGGGTACTCACGGCAATGAGCAGTTCTTC.

CDR3 DNA sequence: TGTGCCAGCAGTTCTATAGGGACCGGGGAGCTGTTTTTT. Its translation: CASSSIGTGELFF. The chain has TRBV12-3 or TRBV12-4 and TRBJ2-2; D unresolved. V was trimmed by 4 bases and J by 5 bases, leaving 8 bases between them. CDR3 length: 13 amino acids.

This chain links TRBV10-3 with TRBJ2-7, with TRBD2 matching 7 bases. With V trimmed by 3 bases and J by 2 bases, 4 bases remained unmatched. This CDR3 is built from 14 residues. CDR1 is ENHRY and CDR2 is SYGVKD in the germline V gene. CDR3 loop: CAISDGGGPYEQYF. CDR3 DNA: TGTGCCATCAGTGATGGGGGAGGGCCCTACGAGCAGTACTTC.

The chain employs TRBV9 and TRBJ2-3, with D unclear. V was shortened by 3 bases and J by 4 bases, with 18 bases between the two germline ends. The CDR3 spans 16 residues. Germline V gene lookup returns CDR1 SGDLS and CDR2 YYNGEE. The CDR3 loop is CASSGLGSPPADTQYF. CDR3 in DNA: TGTGCCAGCAGCGGCCTTGGGTCGCCGCCCGCAGATACGCAGTATTTT.

This clonotype was detected many times. This chain connects TRBV12-5 to TRBJ2-7; D might be TRBD1 (6 bases). CDR1 is LGHNT, CDR2 FRNRAP, per germline. V lost 7 bases, J lost 5 bases, and 12 bases lay in between. The CDR3 has 12 amino acids. CDR3 DNA sequence: TGTGCTAGTGCCTTACAGGGAAACGAGCAGTACTTC. Its translation: CASALQGNEQYF.

The J gene is TRBJ2-2, the V gene TRBV12-3 or TRBV12-4, with D possibly TRBD1 on 5 matching bases. V was cut by 6 bases and J by 8 bases, with 10 bases left in between. The CDR3 loop spans 12 amino acids. This chain's CDR3 is CASSPWTGELFF. In nucleotides, the CDR3 is TGTGCCAGCAGCCCGTGGACAGGGGAGCTGTTTTTT.

This clonotype was found once. This may arise from a read error, as a much more abundant clone is one base away. CDR3 sequence reads: CAWSVDGGGYEQYF. The CDR3, as DNA: TGTGCCTGGAGTGTCGATGGCGGGGGCTACGAGCAGTACTTC. This sequence joins TRBV30 and TRBJ2-7; 7 positions match TRBD2. The V gene end was trimmed by 0 bases and the J gene end by 3 bases; junction bases not matched to a gene: 5. Germline lookup yields CDR1 GTSNPN and CDR2 SVGIG (reference sequence). This CDR3 has 14 amino acids.

Turning to this clonotype: At one end the junction does not follow the germline gene, possibly because of a read error. The V gene is TRBV24-1, the J gene TRBJ1-2, with D perhaps matching TRBD1 (5 bases). The CDR3 runs 14 residues. Germline CDR1 is KGHDR and CDR2 is SFDVKD. For the CDR3, the DNA is TGTGCCACCGGTGACCCCGGAGGGGAGCACGGCTACACCTTC. Its translation: CATGDPGGEHGYTF.

This clonotype was seen many times. This chain uses TRBV7-3 with TRBJ2-1, with 9 bases that match TRBD2. V lost 6 bases and J lost 4; bases outside the gene matches: 4. The germline V gene has CDR1 SGHTA and CDR2 FQGTGA. The CDR3 has 14 residues. The CDR3 here is CASSAGGVYNEQFF. CDR3 nucleotide sequence: TGTGCCAGCAGTGCGGGGGGGGTTTACAATGAGCAGTTCTTC.

This clonotype has ten or more counts. The chain has TRBV15 and TRBJ1-1, with 9 bases aligning to TRBD1. The CDR3 is 14 residues long. Germline CDR1 reads LNHNV; CDR2 reads YYDKDF (reference sequence). The V gene end was trimmed by 6 bases and the J gene end by 1 base; junction bases not matched to a gene: 3. CDR3 in amino acids: CATSPDRGNTEAFF. The CDR3 DNA sequence: TGTGCCACCAGTCCGGACAGGGGGAACACTGAAGCTTTCTTT.

The chain has TRBV10-3 and TRBJ2-2, with 12 nucleotides matching TRBD1. The germline V gene has CDR1 ENHRY and CDR2 SYGVKD. The CDR3 runs 17 residues. V lost 7 bases to trimming and J lost 8 bases; unmatched junction nucleotides: 14. The CDR3 nucleotides read TGTGCCATCAAATCCGGGACAGGGGGCATCTTAGGTGGGGAGCTGTTTTTT. Translating it yields CAIKSGTGGILGGELFF.

This clonotype was found a few times. This sequence joins TRBV7-9 and TRBJ1-5; D ambiguous. CDR1 and CDR2 from the germline V gene are SEHNR and FQNEAQ (reference sequence). This CDR3 is built from 13 residues. Trimming cost V 8 bases and J 6 bases, with 14 bases left between them. The CDR3 region is CASSEGFGQPQHF. The DNA for the CDR3 is TGTGCCAGCTCTGAGGGATTCGGTCAGCCCCAGCATTTT.

This clonotype showed up many times. The CDR3 region has the DNA TGTGCCAGCAGCCAGACAGGGGGGGCTATTTACGAGCAGTACTTC. This sequence encodes CASSQTGGAIYEQYF. The rearrangement links TRBV7-9 to TRBJ2-7, with TRBD1 identical over 9 bases. CDR1 is SEHNR and CDR2 is FQNEAQ in the germline V gene (reference sequence). The CDR3 sequence is 15 residues long. J lost 4 bases, V lost 5 bases, and 9 bases had no gene match.

The chain joins TRBV2 to TRBJ2-1; 9 bases are shared with TRBD2. CDR1 and CDR2 from the germline V gene are SNHLY and FYNNEI. The CDR3 contains 15 residues. Unmatched junction bases numbered 8, after V lost 8 bases and J lost 3 bases. This CDR3 reads CASRGQRGDYNEQFF. The DNA of the CDR3 is TGTGCCAGCCGTGGGCAGCGGGGGGACTACAATGAGCAGTTCTTC.

This sequence joins TRBV19 and TRBJ1-6, with 7 positions matching TRBD1. CDR1 and CDR2 from the germline V gene are LNHDA and SQIVND (reference sequence). Trimming at V came to 6 bases and at J to 0 bases, leaving 8 bases not matched to a gene. The CDR3 has 17 residues. The CDR3: CASSRRTGGSYNSPLHF. As DNA, the CDR3 is TGTGCCAGTAGCCGTCGGACAGGAGGCTCCTATAATTCACCCCTCCACTTT.

This clonotype was seen a few times. The chain employs TRBV5-6 and TRBJ1-6; possibly TRBD1 for D (5 bases). Trimming took off 5 bases at V and 7 bases at J, with 16 bases between the two ends. Germline CDR1 reads SGHDT; CDR2 reads YYEEEE. The CDR3 has 15 amino acids. CDR3 sequence (DNA): TGTGCCAGCAGACCCCAGGGTACTAGGAATTCACCCCTCCACTTT. It codes for CASRPQGTRNSPLHF.